Listed below are T cell receptor beta chains from one sample, sequenced in a study of cytomegalovirus exposure and HLA in healthy donors. Assay: immunoSEQ multiplex PCR; the TCRdb copy retains only in-frame clones and omits some. Here the sample spans some 340,000 clones, 75% to 90% being singletons. Sequencing input: PBMCs. Receptor source: a woman in her thirties in good health and CMV-seropositive. Both conserved end residues are part of each CDR3. The D gene is left open where the match is weak. Expanded clones get a size class; other rows say once, few or many, or leave the size out.

TRBV30	TRBJ2-2	.	.	CAWSGGAGELFF	TGTGCCTGGAGTGGTGGGGCCGGGGAGCTGTTTTTT
TRBV7-8	TRBJ2-5	.	.	CASSSGGSVKETQYF	TGTGCCAGCAGCTCCGGAGGAAGTGTAAAAGAGACCCAGTACTTC
TRBV4-1	TRBJ2-7	.	.	CASSQEGAGVLISYEQYF	TGCGCCAGCAGCCAGGAAGGGGCAGGGGTCCTCATATCCTACGAGCAGTACTTC
TRBV28	TRBJ2-3	.	TRBD2	CASSLSQTSGISTDTQYF	TGTGCCAGCAGTTTATCCCAGACTAGCGGAATTAGCACAGATACGCAGTATTTT
TRBV1	TRBJ2-1	few	.	CTSSQPRRRGNEQFF	TGCACCAGCAGCCAGCCACGACGAAGGGGAAATGAGCAGTTCTTC
TRBV7-3	TRBJ1-1	few	TRBD1	CASSPGTGGTEAFF	TGTGCCAGCAGCCCCGGGACAGGGGGCACTGAAGCTTTCTTT
TRBV6-1	TRBJ1-1	.	.	CASSEGENTEAFF	TGTGCCAGCAGTGAAGGGGAGAACACTGAAGCTTTCTTT
TRBV6-1	TRBJ1-1	.	.	CASSEAIGGAFATEAFF	TGTGCCAGCAGTGAAGCAATTGGTGGGGCGTTTGCCACTGAAGCTTTCTTT
TRBV28	TRBJ2-7	.	.	CASSLVRAGEQYF	TGTGCCAGCAGTTTGGTTCGTGCGGGAGAGCAGTACTTC
TRBV5-1	TRBJ2-1	.	TRBD2	CASSFSLAGVDNEQFF	TGCGCCAGCAGCTTCTCCTTAGCGGGGGTTGACAATGAGCAGTTCTTC